A single T cell receptor (beta chain) is shown here with its context. Its target is not known. This specimen belongs to a study of CD8 T cells in ankylosing spondylitis. Researchers built TCR beta libraries using quantitative 5'-RACE with molecular barcodes. TCRdb ran MiXCR on the 5' RACE reads and lists one entry per CDR3 protein. The sample contains 650,000 to 800,000 distinct CDR3 sequences, 15% to 20% of which appear only once. Study results and caveats: Reported data indicate significant enrichment of disease-linked clones within matched ankylosing spondylitis synovial fluid. Disease-linked clones were CD8+ and relatively rare in peripheral blood. Earlier work had already found some motif variants in reactive arthritis synovial fluid and blood. A motif of several highly homologous TCR beta variants was seen as apparently characteristic of ankylosing spondylitis blood.

V was pared by 4 bases and J by 1 base, with 7 bases of the junction left unmatched. Germline-derived CDR1 and CDR2 are SGHRS and YFSETQ. The CDR3 runs to 15 residues. This receptor was identified in a male donor with ankylosing spondylitis. The sequenced material came from blood, either unsorted or a sorted T cell fraction (not recorded which). The V call is TRBV5-1, the J call TRBJ1-1; 7 bases are shared with TRBD1. CDR3 sequence (DNA): TGCGCCAGCAGCGAACTGGGGGACAGGAACACTGAAGCTTTCTTT. Translation gives CASSELGDRNTEAFF.